Listed below are T cell receptor beta chains from one sample, sequenced in a study of CD8 T cells in Susac syndrome. MiXCR, applied by TCRdb to the immunoSEQ multiplex PCR reads, yields one record per CDR3 protein. The top ten hold around 0.15% of the sample, which has about 210,000 distinct CDR3 sequences, about 95% seen once. The sample comprised CD4+ T cells from PBMCs. These receptors came from a human donor with Susac syndrome. The conserved cysteine and the conserved F or W are not part of the CDR3 here. Each record gives: D gene, V gene, J gene, CDR3 protein. A D gene is named only where the DNA matches it firmly.

d_call: TRBD1; v_call: TRBV28; j_call: TRBJ1-6; cdr3_aa: ASSPGTGQNSPLH
d_call: .; v_call: TRBV6-2/TRBV6-3; j_call: TRBJ1-1; cdr3_aa: ASSRETGGVNTEAF
d_call: .; v_call: TRBV5-6; j_call: TRBJ2-5; cdr3_aa: ASSSALGGGETQY
d_call: .; v_call: TRBV5-1; j_call: TRBJ1-4; cdr3_aa: ASSLGQGDEKLF
d_call: .; v_call: TRBV12-3/TRBV12-4; j_call: TRBJ2-5; cdr3_aa: ASTPSVEGGGETQY
d_call: TRBD1; v_call: TRBV12-3/TRBV12-4; j_call: TRBJ1-5; cdr3_aa: ASSPSGQGSQPQH
d_call: .; v_call: TRBV4-3; j_call: TRBJ2-1; cdr3_aa: ASSQDYKGFALQF
d_call: .; v_call: TRBV11-2; j_call: TRBJ2-5; cdr3_aa: ASSRGTPGETQY
d_call: TRBD1; v_call: TRBV27; j_call: TRBJ2-6; cdr3_aa: ASSLGTGGISGANVLT
d_call: TRBD1; v_call: TRBV11-2; j_call: TRBJ2-3; cdr3_aa: ASSLGEGQGTDTQY
d_call: .; v_call: TRBV5-4; j_call: TRBJ1-6; cdr3_aa: ASSPGASSYNSPLH
d_call: .; v_call: TRBV20-1; j_call: TRBJ1-6; cdr3_aa: SATRQETYNSPLH
d_call: TRBD1; v_call: TRBV20-1; j_call: TRBJ1-1; cdr3_aa: SASPSDRGSTEAF
d_call: .; v_call: TRBV28; j_call: TRBJ1-2; cdr3_aa: ASRYDGNYGYT
d_call: .; v_call: TRBV20-1; j_call: TRBJ2-1; cdr3_aa: SVDMGKQGGEQF
d_call: TRBD1; v_call: TRBV30; j_call: TRBJ1-1; cdr3_aa: ARDGTGNTEAF
d_call: .; v_call: TRBV5-1; j_call: TRBJ1-1; cdr3_aa: ASSWASAESTPEAF
d_call: .; v_call: TRBV10-3; j_call: TRBJ1-4; cdr3_aa: AISGSTNEKLF
d_call: .; v_call: TRBV12-3/TRBV12-4; j_call: TRBJ1-6; cdr3_aa: ASALPSRDSPLH
d_call: TRBD1; v_call: TRBV24-1; j_call: TRBJ2-5; cdr3_aa: ATSVGGTGGEETQY
d_call: .; v_call: TRBV7-9; j_call: TRBJ1-6; cdr3_aa: ASSSGFGVDSPLH
d_call: TRBD1; v_call: TRBV28; j_call: TRBJ2-7; cdr3_aa: ASAGGGTGAYEQY
d_call: .; v_call: TRBV6-1; j_call: TRBJ1-2; cdr3_aa: ASSAGADYGYT
d_call: .; v_call: TRBV29-1; j_call: TRBJ1-1; cdr3_aa: SVEADWAGTEAF
d_call: TRBD1; v_call: TRBV3-1; j_call: TRBJ1-6; cdr3_aa: ASNDRGMDSPLH